The source of this TCR beta chain is a study of cytomegalovirus exposure and HLA in healthy donors. Overall study context: A prior study identified 117 million unique TCR beta sequences from about 180 million T cells. Findings and limits, study-wide: Later analysis associated a missense DCLRE1C variant with TCR beta V- and J-gene trimming. The productive fraction for most TCR beta V segments was about 87% or about 30% in an earlier analysis. Presence/absence analyses assumed roughly uniform sequencing depth across donors, which may not hold.

60 Vbeta and 13 Jbeta primers were used in PCR. The data were produced by immunoSEQ multiplex PCR, yet TCRdb's version contains in-frame clones alone and is incomplete. This sample yields roughly 70,000 clones, of which 74% are seen a single time; approximately 10% belongs to the top ten. As to this clone: Antigen: not known.

The V gene's germline CDR1 is SGHRS and CDR2 YFSETQ. The CDR3 covers 14 residues. V was clipped by 3 bases and J by 7 bases; unmatched bases: 9. The sequenced material came from PBMCs. The receptor was derived from a human donor in good health. The chain is built from TRBV5-1 and TRBJ2-7; TRBD1 aligns across 8 bases. CDR3 in DNA: TGCGCCAGCAGCTACTCGGGACAGGCGGGGGAGCAGTACTTC. Encoded protein: CASSYSGQAGEQYF.